Sequencing of this T cell receptor beta chain was carried out in a study of OX40 agonist ivuxolimab in advanced cancers. Study as a whole: Enrollees could have had prior anti-PD-1, anti-PD-L1 or anti-CTLA-4 therapy, which 40% had received.

As regards this clone: Its matching antigen is unknown.

CDR1 LGHNA and CDR2 YSLEER come from the germline V gene. The CDR3 length is 16 residues. The V gene end was trimmed by 0 bases and the J gene end by 12 bases; junction bases not matched to a gene: 10. Here immunoSEQ multiplex PCR was the method, and the copy in TCRdb shows in-frame clones only, minus some. In the table there are 65,000 to 95,000 clones, 84% of which are singletons. The study, taken as a whole, reports: On average, CD8+ T cells had more expanded clones than CD4+.

The clonotype comes from an adult with an advanced solid tumor such as melanoma, head and neck, liver or kidney cancer. Source: CD4+ or CD8+ T cells sorted from blood, taken in a trial of the OX40 agonist ivuxolimab. V and J are TRBV4-3 and TRBJ2-1, with 11 nucleotides matching TRBD2. CDR3 residues: CASSQDLGTSGRGQFF. CDR3 DNA sequence: TGCGCCAGCAGCCAAGATCTAGGGACTAGCGGCCGGGGGCAGTTCTTC.